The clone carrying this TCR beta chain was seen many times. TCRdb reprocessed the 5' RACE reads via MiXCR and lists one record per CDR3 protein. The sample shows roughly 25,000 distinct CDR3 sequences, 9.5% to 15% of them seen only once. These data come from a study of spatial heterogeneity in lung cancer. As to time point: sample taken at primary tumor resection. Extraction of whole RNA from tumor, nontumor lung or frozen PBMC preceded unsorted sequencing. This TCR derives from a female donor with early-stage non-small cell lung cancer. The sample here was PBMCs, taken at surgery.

CDR3 region: CASSEFSGANVLTF. CDR3 DNA: TGTGCCAGCAGTGAATTCTCTGGGGCCAACGTCCTGACTTTC. The V and J genes are TRBV6-1 and TRBJ2-6; D gene unclear. V was cut by 2 bases and J by 0 bases, with 2 bases left in between. The CDR3 length is 14 residues. CDR1 and CDR2 (germline): MNHNS, SASEGT.